These T cell receptor beta chains were read from a single sample in a study of blood T cell repertoires in COVID-19. The repertoire was sequenced with immunoSEQ multiplex PCR; TCRdb's copy has only in-frame clones and lacks some. The data show fewer than 200,000 clones, more than 75% seen once. What was sequenced was peripheral blood. These TCRs come from a man aged 40-55 years with active or convalescent COVID-19. The CDR3 runs from the conserved cysteine through the conserved F or W. The D gene is left open where the match is weak. Size is stated for part of the rows, as once, few or many counts, or as a class when the clone is expanded.

v_gene: TRBV6-1; d_gene: .; abundance: .; j_gene: TRBJ1-2; CDR3aa: CASSETGIEDGYTF; CDR3nt: TGTGCCAGCAGTGAAACGGGTATAGAGGATGGCTACACCTTC
v_gene: TRBV6-5; d_gene: .; abundance: .; j_gene: TRBJ1-3; CDR3aa: CASRTDRSSGNTIYF; CDR3nt: TGTGCCAGCAGGACGGACAGAAGCTCTGGAAACACCATATATTTT
v_gene: TRBV19; d_gene: .; abundance: .; j_gene: TRBJ1-2; CDR3aa: CASSKGFGANYGYTF; CDR3nt: TGTGCCAGTAGTAAGGGGTTTGGGGCCAACTATGGCTACACCTTC
v_gene: TRBV4-1; d_gene: TRBD2; abundance: .; j_gene: TRBJ2-1; CDR3aa: CASSGLAGGFEQFF; CDR3nt: TGCGCCAGCAGTGGTCTAGCGGGGGGATTTGAGCAGTTCTTC
v_gene: TRBV27; d_gene: .; abundance: .; j_gene: TRBJ2-3; CDR3aa: CASSPRRALTSTDTQYF; CDR3nt: TGTGCCAGCAGTCCGAGGAGGGCGCTAACGTCCACAGATACGCAGTATTTT
v_gene: TRBV4-3; d_gene: .; abundance: .; j_gene: TRBJ2-7; CDR3aa: CASSLTRESEQYF; CDR3nt: TGCGCCAGCAGCTTAACAAGGGAGTCCGAGCAGTACTTC
v_gene: TRBV24-1; d_gene: TRBD1; abundance: .; j_gene: TRBJ2-1; CDR3aa: CATSDYPTGGNEQFF; CDR3nt: TGTGCCACCAGTGACTACCCCACAGGGGGCAATGAGCAGTTCTTC
v_gene: TRBV9; d_gene: .; abundance: .; j_gene: TRBJ2-7; CDR3aa: CASSKAEGSPADYEQYF; CDR3nt: TGTGCCAGCAGCAAAGCTGAGGGCAGCCCTGCTGACTACGAGCAGTACTTC
v_gene: TRBV18; d_gene: .; abundance: .; j_gene: TRBJ1-2; CDR3aa: CASSELNYGYTF; CDR3nt: TGTGCCAGCTCAGAGCTTAACTATGGCTACACCTTC
v_gene: TRBV15; d_gene: TRBD1; abundance: .; j_gene: TRBJ1-5; CDR3aa: CATSRYLGTATDQPQHF; CDR3nt: TGTGCCACCAGCAGATACCTCGGGACAGCCACGGATCAGCCCCAGCATTTT
v_gene: TRBV27; d_gene: .; abundance: .; j_gene: TRBJ1-6; CDR3aa: CASRWGGASSYNSPLHF; CDR3nt: TGTGCCAGCCGATGGGGGGGGGCAAGCTCCTATAATTCACCCCTCCACTTT
v_gene: TRBV7-8; d_gene: TRBD1; abundance: .; j_gene: TRBJ1-6; CDR3aa: CASSLVGTGLSPLHF; CDR3nt: TGTGCCAGCAGCTTAGTCGGGACAGGGCTTTCACCCCTCCACTTT
v_gene: TRBV9; d_gene: TRBD1; abundance: .; j_gene: TRBJ1-1; CDR3aa: CASSVDNRDSYTEAFF; CDR3nt: TGTGCCAGCAGCGTAGATAACCGGGACAGTTACACTGAAGCTTTCTTT
v_gene: TRBV6-2/TRBV6-3; d_gene: TRBD1; abundance: .; j_gene: TRBJ2-3; CDR3aa: CASSSLPGQSTDTQYF; CDR3nt: TGTGCCAGCAGTTCCCTACCGGGACAGAGCACAGATACGCAGTATTTT
v_gene: TRBV4-3; d_gene: TRBD2; abundance: .; j_gene: TRBJ2-2; CDR3aa: CASSPTSGGSGELFF; CDR3nt: TGCGCCAGCAGCCCTACTAGCGGGGGGTCCGGGGAGCTGTTTTTT
v_gene: TRBV5-1; d_gene: TRBD1; abundance: few; j_gene: TRBJ2-3; CDR3aa: CASSIQGALGGDTQYF; CDR3nt: TGCGCCAGCAGCATACAGGGGGCCCTGGGTGGGGATACGCAGTATTTT
v_gene: TRBV9; d_gene: .; abundance: .; j_gene: TRBJ2-2; CDR3aa: CASSVGLGVRGELFF; CDR3nt: TGTGCCAGCAGCGTAGGACTAGGGGTTAGGGGGGAGCTGTTTTTT
v_gene: TRBV7-8; d_gene: TRBD1; abundance: .; j_gene: TRBJ1-2; CDR3aa: CASSLAGQGNYGYTF; CDR3nt: TGTGCCAGCAGCTTAGCGGGACAGGGAAACTATGGCTACACCTTC
v_gene: TRBV4-1; d_gene: TRBD1; abundance: .; j_gene: TRBJ1-6; CDR3aa: CASSLRRGQDNSPLHF; CDR3nt: TGCGCCAGCAGCCTCCGGAGGGGACAGGACAATTCACCCCTCCACTTT
v_gene: TRBV4-3; d_gene: TRBD2; abundance: .; j_gene: TRBJ2-2; CDR3aa: CASSDRASGGANTGELFF; CDR3nt: TGCGCCAGCAGCGACAGGGCTAGCGGGGGGGCGAACACCGGGGAGCTGTTTTTT
v_gene: TRBV9; d_gene: .; abundance: .; j_gene: TRBJ1-2; CDR3aa: CASTPSRVPGGYTF; CDR3nt: TGTGCCAGCACCCCCAGCAGGGTACCGGGTGGCTACACCTTC
v_gene: TRBV28; d_gene: TRBD1; abundance: .; j_gene: TRBJ1-6; CDR3aa: CASSSGSGQGLTPLHF; CDR3nt: TGTGCCAGCAGTTCGGGATCGGGACAGGGACTCACACCCCTCCACTTT
v_gene: TRBV6-4; d_gene: TRBD1; abundance: .; j_gene: TRBJ2-2; CDR3aa: CASSPGTGVTTGELFF; CDR3nt: TGTGCCAGCAGCCCCGGGACAGGGGTTACTACCGGGGAGCTGTTTTTT
v_gene: TRBV4-3; d_gene: .; abundance: .; j_gene: TRBJ2-6; CDR3aa: CASSPATSSSGANVLTF; CDR3nt: TGCGCCAGCAGCCCAGCGACTTCCAGCTCTGGGGCCAACGTCCTGACTTTC
v_gene: TRBV5-1; d_gene: TRBD1; abundance: .; j_gene: TRBJ1-6; CDR3aa: CASSPDRVGNSPLHF; CDR3nt: TGCGCCAGCAGCCCCGACAGGGTGGGGAATTCACCCCTCCACTTT
v_gene: TRBV5-1; d_gene: .; abundance: .; j_gene: TRBJ2-7; CDR3aa: CASSSGSSYEQYF; CDR3nt: TGCGCCAGCAGCTCTGGGAGCTCCTACGAGCAGTACTTC
v_gene: TRBV6-5; d_gene: .; abundance: .; j_gene: TRBJ1-5; CDR3aa: CASRIRSNQPQHF; CDR3nt: TGTGCCTCCCGAATTAGAAGCAATCAGCCCCAGCATTTT
v_gene: TRBV4-1; d_gene: .; abundance: .; j_gene: TRBJ1-3; CDR3aa: CASSQNVPGGNTIYF; CDR3nt: TGCGCCAGCAGCCAAAACGTACCGGGGGGAAACACCATATATTTT
v_gene: TRBV11-2; d_gene: TRBD2; abundance: .; j_gene: TRBJ2-1; CDR3aa: CASSPTRILAGLSYNEQFF; CDR3nt: TGTGCCAGCAGCCCTACCAGGATACTAGCGGGTCTCTCCTACAATGAGCAGTTCTTC
v_gene: TRBV24-1; d_gene: .; abundance: .; j_gene: TRBJ2-7; CDR3aa: CATSATGSYEQYF; CDR3nt: TGTGCCACCAGTGCAACAGGGTCCTACGAGCAGTACTTC
v_gene: TRBV5-6; d_gene: TRBD2; abundance: .; j_gene: TRBJ2-2; CDR3aa: CASREAGAMNTGELFF; CDR3nt: TGTGCCAGCAGAGAAGCGGGGGCGATGAACACCGGGGAGCTGTTTTTT
v_gene: TRBV28; d_gene: TRBD1; abundance: .; j_gene: TRBJ2-7; CDR3aa: CASSSPTHTGGPSEQYF; CDR3nt: TGTGCCAGTTCGAGTCCCACCCACACAGGGGGCCCAAGCGAGCAGTACTTC
v_gene: TRBV30; d_gene: .; abundance: .; j_gene: TRBJ1-1; CDR3aa: CAWSGSRGEAFF; CDR3nt: TGTGCCTGGAGTGGCTCAAGGGGGGAAGCTTTCTTT
v_gene: TRBV10-3; d_gene: TRBD1; abundance: few; j_gene: TRBJ2-7; CDR3aa: CAISDPKRQGIYEQYF; CDR3nt: TGTGCCATCAGTGATCCCAAAAGACAGGGGATCTACGAGCAGTACTTC
v_gene: TRBV5-1; d_gene: TRBD1; abundance: .; j_gene: TRBJ1-1; CDR3aa: CASSSGQKSTNTEAFF; CDR3nt: TGCGCCAGCAGCTCGGGACAGAAATCCACCAACACTGAAGCTTTCTTT
v_gene: TRBV4-2; d_gene: TRBD1; abundance: .; j_gene: TRBJ2-7; CDR3aa: CASSQDRQGANEQYF; CDR3nt: TGTGCCAGCAGCCAAGATCGACAGGGGGCAAACGAGCAGTACTTC
v_gene: TRBV7-8; d_gene: TRBD2; abundance: .; j_gene: TRBJ2-3; CDR3aa: CASSFIAGGDTQYF; CDR3nt: TGTGCCAGCAGCTTCATAGCGGGGGGCGATACGCAGTATTTT
v_gene: TRBV3-1/TRBV3-2; d_gene: .; abundance: .; j_gene: TRBJ1-2; CDR3aa: CASSQGAGYGYTF; CDR3nt: TGTGCCAGCAGCCAAGGGGCGGGCTATGGCTACACCTTC
v_gene: TRBV7-9; d_gene: .; abundance: .; j_gene: TRBJ1-2; CDR3aa: CASSLARAEGYTF; CDR3nt: TGTGCCAGCAGCTTAGCCAGGGCTGAGGGCTACACCTTC
v_gene: TRBV7-2; d_gene: .; abundance: .; j_gene: TRBJ2-5; CDR3aa: CASSSTSGVGETQYF; CDR3nt: TGTGCCAGCAGCTCCACATCCGGGGTGGGGGAGACCCAGTACTTC
v_gene: TRBV19; d_gene: .; abundance: .; j_gene: TRBJ1-2; CDR3aa: CASSPDSFYGYTF; CDR3nt: TGTGCCAGTAGTCCGGACAGTTTCTATGGCTACACCTTC
v_gene: TRBV7-9; d_gene: TRBD1; abundance: few; j_gene: TRBJ2-1; CDR3aa: CASSLRDSSNEQFF; CDR3nt: TGTGCCAGCAGCCTCCGGGACAGTTCCAATGAGCAGTTCTTC
v_gene: TRBV19; d_gene: .; abundance: .; j_gene: TRBJ1-4; CDR3aa: CASSIGFTNEKLFF; CDR3nt: TGTGCCAGTAGTATCGGGTTTACTAATGAAAAACTGTTTTTT
v_gene: TRBV6-5; d_gene: TRBD1; abundance: .; j_gene: TRBJ1-2; CDR3aa: CASSRGTDGYTF; CDR3nt: TGTGCCAGCAGTCGGGGGACAGATGGCTACACCTTC
v_gene: TRBV6-1; d_gene: .; abundance: .; j_gene: TRBJ1-1; CDR3aa: CASSDNSLGNTEAFF; CDR3nt: TGTGCCAGCAGTGATAATAGCCTCGGGAACACTGAAGCTTTCTTT
v_gene: TRBV27; d_gene: TRBD1; abundance: .; j_gene: TRBJ1-4; CDR3aa: CASSLAGTGDLKLFF; CDR3nt: TGTGCCAGCAGTTTAGCCGGGACAGGGGATCTTAAACTGTTTTTT
v_gene: TRBV3-1/TRBV3-2; d_gene: .; abundance: .; j_gene: TRBJ1-4; CDR3aa: CASSPGQKINEKLFF; CDR3nt: TGTGCCAGCAGCCCTGGACAGAAGATTAATGAAAAACTGTTTTTT
v_gene: TRBV7-9; d_gene: .; abundance: .; j_gene: TRBJ2-5; CDR3aa: CASSPLRETQYF; CDR3nt: TGTGCCAGCAGCCCCCTGCGGGAGACCCAGTACTTC
v_gene: TRBV5-4; d_gene: TRBD1; abundance: .; j_gene: TRBJ2-2; CDR3aa: CASTDQGATGELFF; CDR3nt: TGTGCCAGCACCGATCAGGGGGCCACCGGGGAGCTGTTTTTT
v_gene: TRBV5-8; d_gene: .; abundance: .; j_gene: TRBJ2-7; CDR3aa: CASSLAGSLYEQYF; CDR3nt: TGTGCCAGCAGCTTGGCGGGTTCCCTCTACGAGCAGTACTTC
v_gene: TRBV15; d_gene: TRBD1; abundance: .; j_gene: TRBJ1-4; CDR3aa: CATSRESSRDRAEKLFF; CDR3nt: TGTGCCACCAGCCGAGAATCGTCCCGGGACAGGGCGGAAAAACTGTTTTTT
v_gene: TRBV4-3; d_gene: TRBD1; abundance: .; j_gene: TRBJ2-7; CDR3aa: CASSQGTQGVYYEQYF; CDR3nt: TGCGCCAGCAGCCAAGGTACACAGGGGGTGTACTACGAGCAGTACTTC
v_gene: TRBV7-2; d_gene: .; abundance: once; j_gene: TRBJ1-5; CDR3aa: CASSLRQGNQPQHF; CDR3nt: TGTGCCAGCAGCTTGAGACAGGGCAATCAGCCCCAGCATTTT
v_gene: TRBV7-9; d_gene: .; abundance: .; j_gene: TRBJ1-1; CDR3aa: CASSLRQVDGEAFF; CDR3nt: TGTGCCAGCAGCTTAAGACAGGTCGACGGTGAAGCTTTCTTT
v_gene: TRBV14; d_gene: .; abundance: .; j_gene: TRBJ1-2; CDR3aa: CASSPTGYNGYTF; CDR3nt: TGTGCCAGCAGCCCCACAGGTTATAATGGCTACACCTTC